This entry describes one TCR beta chain. What it binds is unknown. This CDR3 spans 14 amino acids. Germline V gene sequence: CDR1 MNHNS, CDR2 SASEGT. Trimming at V came to 6 bases and at J to 2 bases, leaving 7 bases not matched to a gene. The data belong to a study of graft-versus-host responses after intestinal transplantation. Measured with immunoSEQ multiplex PCR; TCRdb has only the in-frame clones, and not every one. The data contain about 120,000 clones, 80% to 95% of them seen just once; the ten biggest clones take up 0.095% to 0.15%. This specimen was unstimulated CD4+ T cells sorted from spleen or lymph node cells, taken before intestinal transplant. This rearrangement joins TRBV6-1 to TRBJ2-7; 7 bases align to TRBD1. The sequence derives from a human donor who received an intestinal transplant. DNA of the CDR3: TGTGCCAGCAGAGCAACAGGGGCCCCCTACGAGCAGTACTTC. Protein: CASRATGAPYEQYF.